These T cell receptor beta chains were read from a single sample in a study of cytomegalovirus exposure and HLA in healthy donors. The assay was immunoSEQ multiplex PCR, and TCRdb's table has in-frame clones only and misses some. There are some 330,000 clones in the sample; roughly 85% occur only once, and around 0.84% lies in the top ten. The sample consisted of PBMCs. The receptors were gathered from a woman between 18 and 29 years old in good health and CMV-seronegative. CDR3s include the opening cysteine and the closing phenylalanine or tryptophan. The D gene is left open where the match is weak. The size field is filled for only some rows; it gives once, few, many or a size class.

V gene: TRBV5-1
D gene: TRBD2
clone size: NA
J gene: TRBJ2-2
CDR3 DNA: TGCGCCAGCAGCTTGGCTAGCGGGACCGGGGAGCTGTTTTTT
CDR3 protein: CASSLASGTGELFF

V gene: TRBV29-1
D gene: NA
clone size: NA
J gene: TRBJ2-2
CDR3 DNA: TGCAGCGTAACCGGGACTCGAAACACCGGGGAGCTGTTTTTT
CDR3 protein: CSVTGTRNTGELFF

V gene: TRBV4-2
D gene: TRBD2
clone size: once
J gene: TRBJ2-2
CDR3 DNA: TGTGCCAGCAACGAACCGGGACTAGCCCTTACCGGGGAGCTGTTTTTT
CDR3 protein: CASNEPGLALTGELFF

V gene: TRBV21-1
D gene: NA
clone size: NA
J gene: TRBJ1-2
CDR3 DNA: TGTGCCAGCAGCATAGAAGGAGAGGACAGACCTAACTATGGCTACACCTTC
CDR3 protein: CASSIEGEDRPNYGYTF

V gene: TRBV25-1
D gene: TRBD1
clone size: NA
J gene: TRBJ1-1
CDR3 DNA: TGTGCCAGCAGTGGGCAGGGGGCCACTGAAGCTTTCTTT
CDR3 protein: CASSGQGATEAFF

V gene: TRBV10-3
D gene: NA
clone size: NA
J gene: TRBJ1-2
CDR3 DNA: TGTGCCATCAGTGAGTCGACCGGGTATGGCTACACCTTC
CDR3 protein: CAISESTGYGYTF

V gene: TRBV27
D gene: NA
clone size: NA
J gene: TRBJ2-1
CDR3 DNA: TGTGCCAGCAGCACTCAAACCCCCGGGACAAATAAAGGCCATGAGCAGTTCTTC
CDR3 protein: CASSTQTPGTNKGHEQFF

V gene: TRBV6-6
D gene: NA
clone size: NA
J gene: TRBJ2-1
CDR3 DNA: TGTGCCAGCAGTTACGGGCGGGTTTACTCCTACAATGAGCAGTTCTTC
CDR3 protein: CASSYGRVYSYNEQFF

V gene: TRBV28
D gene: TRBD1
clone size: NA
J gene: TRBJ1-2
CDR3 DNA: TGTGCCAGCAGATTGGGACAGCTTAACTATGGCTACACCTTC
CDR3 protein: CASRLGQLNYGYTF

V gene: TRBV13
D gene: NA
clone size: NA
J gene: TRBJ1-4
CDR3 DNA: TGTGCCAGCAGCTACCAAGAGAATGAAAAACTGTTTTTT
CDR3 protein: CASSYQENEKLFF

V gene: TRBV5-1
D gene: TRBD2
clone size: NA
J gene: TRBJ2-5
CDR3 DNA: TGCGCCAGCAGCTTGGGACTAGCGGGACTAGTGGAGACCCAGTACTTC
CDR3 protein: CASSLGLAGLVETQYF

V gene: TRBV28
D gene: NA
clone size: NA
J gene: TRBJ2-5
CDR3 DNA: TGTGCCAGCAGTTTAAGTCTAGTGCGAGAGACCCAGTACTTC
CDR3 protein: CASSLSLVRETQYF

V gene: TRBV28
D gene: TRBD2
clone size: NA
J gene: TRBJ2-1
CDR3 DNA: TGTGCCAGCAGTTGGGGACTAGCGGGGGACAATGAGCAGTTCTTC
CDR3 protein: CASSWGLAGDNEQFF

V gene: TRBV7-8
D gene: NA
clone size: NA
J gene: TRBJ1-5
CDR3 DNA: TGTGCCAGCAGCTTAGGGGACACTCATCAGCCCCAGCATTTT
CDR3 protein: CASSLGDTHQPQHF

V gene: TRBV5-1
D gene: NA
clone size: NA
J gene: TRBJ2-5
CDR3 DNA: TGCGCCAGCAGCCTCGCCCTACTAGACCGGGGGCAAGAGACCCAGTACTTC
CDR3 protein: CASSLALLDRGQETQYF

V gene: TRBV27
D gene: TRBD2
clone size: NA
J gene: TRBJ2-1
CDR3 DNA: TGTGCCAGCAGTTTCCCCCCCAGCGGGAGTTCCTACAATGAGCAGTTCTTC
CDR3 protein: CASSFPPSGSSYNEQFF

V gene: TRBV6-5
D gene: NA
clone size: NA
J gene: TRBJ2-1
CDR3 DNA: TGTGCCAGCAGATCCGACTTGAGCTCCTACAATGAGCAGTTCTTC
CDR3 protein: CASRSDLSSYNEQFF

V gene: TRBV7-2
D gene: NA
clone size: NA
J gene: TRBJ1-3
CDR3 DNA: TGTGCCAGCAGCTTAGTGGCAGGGGACTCTGGAAACACCATATATTTT
CDR3 protein: CASSLVAGDSGNTIYF

V gene: TRBV19
D gene: TRBD1
clone size: NA
J gene: TRBJ1-5
CDR3 DNA: TGTGCCAGTAGTATCAGGACAGGGACTTTCAATCAGCCCCAGCATTTT
CDR3 protein: CASSIRTGTFNQPQHF

V gene: TRBV29-1
D gene: NA
clone size: NA
J gene: TRBJ1-2
CDR3 DNA: TGCAGCGTTGAGCAGGGCATTTATGGCTACACCTTC
CDR3 protein: CSVEQGIYGYTF

V gene: TRBV28
D gene: NA
clone size: NA
J gene: TRBJ1-4
CDR3 DNA: TGTGCCAGCAGCCTAAGGGGTGAAAAACTGTTTTTT
CDR3 protein: CASSLRGEKLFF

V gene: TRBV19
D gene: TRBD2
clone size: NA
J gene: TRBJ2-7
CDR3 DNA: TGTGCCAGTAGTATAAGTAGCGGGAGCCGGCTAAGAGGCGGCGAGCAGTACTTC
CDR3 protein: CASSISSGSRLRGGEQYF

V gene: TRBV25-1
D gene: NA
clone size: NA
J gene: TRBJ1-4
CDR3 DNA: TGTGCCAGCAGTGAATTTGAACAGGGTAATGAAAAACTGTTTTTT
CDR3 protein: CASSEFEQGNEKLFF

V gene: TRBV5-1
D gene: NA
clone size: NA
J gene: TRBJ2-4
CDR3 DNA: TGCGCCAGCAGCTTGGGGACTACACTCAAGCCGGAGCTCGGGTACTTC
CDR3 protein: CASSLGTTLKPELGYF

V gene: TRBV9
D gene: NA
clone size: NA
J gene: TRBJ2-7
CDR3 DNA: TGTGCCAGCAGCGTAAGGGGGGGCGAGCAGTACTTC
CDR3 protein: CASSVRGGEQYF

V gene: TRBV19
D gene: NA
clone size: NA
J gene: TRBJ2-7
CDR3 DNA: TGTGCCAGTAGTATCCCGGGGGAGCGGTACGAGCAGTACTTC
CDR3 protein: CASSIPGERYEQYF

V gene: TRBV7-8
D gene: TRBD1
clone size: NA
J gene: TRBJ2-7
CDR3 DNA: TGTGCCAGCAGCTCAACAGGGGTAGTTTACGAGCAGTACTTC
CDR3 protein: CASSSTGVVYEQYF

V gene: TRBV6-5
D gene: NA
clone size: NA
J gene: TRBJ2-2
CDR3 DNA: TGTGCCAGCAGTTACTCGAACAGGGCGAACACCGGGGAGCTGTTTTTT
CDR3 protein: CASSYSNRANTGELFF

V gene: TRBV4-3
D gene: TRBD1
clone size: few
J gene: TRBJ2-4
CDR3 DNA: TGCGCCAGCAGCCAAGATTTCGGGCCCAGGGGGAACATTCAGTACTTC
CDR3 protein: CASSQDFGPRGNIQYF

V gene: TRBV27
D gene: NA
clone size: NA
J gene: TRBJ1-1
CDR3 DNA: TGTGCCAGCAGGGGGGGGGTACGGAACACTGAAGCTTTCTTT
CDR3 protein: CASRGGVRNTEAFF

V gene: TRBV7-2
D gene: TRBD2
clone size: NA
J gene: TRBJ2-5
CDR3 DNA: TGTGCCAGCTTTCCAGCGGGAGTGCGGAAAGAGACCCAGTACTTC
CDR3 protein: CASFPAGVRKETQYF

V gene: TRBV4-3
D gene: NA
clone size: NA
J gene: TRBJ2-1
CDR3 DNA: TGCGCCAGCAGCCAAGATCTAGGGAGGGTAGGGGGAATCAATGAGCAGTTCTTC
CDR3 protein: CASSQDLGRVGGINEQFF

V gene: TRBV5-6
D gene: NA
clone size: NA
J gene: TRBJ2-7
CDR3 DNA: TGTGCCAGCAGCCCCGGAGGGGACTCCTACGAGCAGTACTTC
CDR3 protein: CASSPGGDSYEQYF

V gene: TRBV9
D gene: TRBD1
clone size: NA
J gene: TRBJ1-5
CDR3 DNA: TGTGCCAGCAGCGTTGAGGGGGCTAATCAGCCCCAGCATTTT
CDR3 protein: CASSVEGANQPQHF

V gene: TRBV5-4
D gene: TRBD2
clone size: NA
J gene: TRBJ2-7
CDR3 DNA: TGTGCCAGCAGCTCAGGACTAGCGGGAGTTCCCCCCTACGAGCAGTACTTC
CDR3 protein: CASSSGLAGVPPYEQYF

V gene: TRBV27
D gene: TRBD2
clone size: NA
J gene: TRBJ2-7
CDR3 DNA: TGTGCCAGCAGTTTTAAGGGACTAGCGGGGGTCTACGAGCAGTACTTC
CDR3 protein: CASSFKGLAGVYEQYF

V gene: TRBV7-9
D gene: TRBD2
clone size: once
J gene: TRBJ2-4
CDR3 DNA: TGTGCCAGCAGCTGGGGACTAGCGGAGAAAGGAAACATTCAGTACTTC
CDR3 protein: CASSWGLAEKGNIQYF

V gene: TRBV6-5
D gene: NA
clone size: once
J gene: TRBJ1-4
CDR3 DNA: TGTGCCAGCAGTTCCCCACAGGCTGATAATGAAAAACTGTTTTTT
CDR3 protein: CASSSPQADNEKLFF

V gene: TRBV5-4
D gene: NA
clone size: NA
J gene: TRBJ2-3
CDR3 DNA: TGTGCCAGCAGCTTTACCGGCGGGATTAGCACAGATACGCAGTATTTT
CDR3 protein: CASSFTGGISTDTQYF

V gene: TRBV9
D gene: NA
clone size: NA
J gene: TRBJ2-7
CDR3 DNA: TGTGCCAGCTCACCCCTGGGTCAGGCGGGAGAGCAGTACTTC
CDR3 protein: CASSPLGQAGEQYF

V gene: TRBV9
D gene: TRBD2
clone size: NA
J gene: TRBJ2-3
CDR3 DNA: TGTGCCAGCAGCACCGTAGCGGGAGGATCAGATACGCAGTATTTT
CDR3 protein: CASSTVAGGSDTQYF

V gene: TRBV6-5
D gene: TRBD1
clone size: NA
J gene: TRBJ2-7
CDR3 DNA: TGTGCCAGCAGTTACTACAGGGGGCGGGACGAGCAGTACTTC
CDR3 protein: CASSYYRGRDEQYF

V gene: TRBV19
D gene: TRBD2
clone size: NA
J gene: TRBJ2-1
CDR3 DNA: TGTGCCAGCAGTAGTACTAGCGGGAGGTTCAATGAGCAGTTCTTC
CDR3 protein: CASSSTSGRFNEQFF

V gene: TRBV28
D gene: NA
clone size: NA
J gene: TRBJ1-5
CDR3 DNA: TGTGCCAGCAGTCTAAGACAGGTGGTTACGACGGGTCAGCCCCAGCATTTT
CDR3 protein: CASSLRQVVTTGQPQHF

V gene: TRBV11-2
D gene: TRBD2
clone size: NA
J gene: TRBJ2-1
CDR3 DNA: TGTGCCAGCAGCCCGGGACTAGCGGGAGGTAGGGATGAGCAGTTCTTC
CDR3 protein: CASSPGLAGGRDEQFF

V gene: TRBV25-1
D gene: NA
clone size: NA
J gene: TRBJ2-3
CDR3 DNA: TGTGCCAGCAGTGGGCCTTCCACAGATACGCAGTATTTT
CDR3 protein: CASSGPSTDTQYF

V gene: TRBV20-1
D gene: NA
clone size: medium-sized
J gene: TRBJ1-2
CDR3 DNA: TGCAGTGCTCCCCGGGAAGGCGGCTACACCTTC
CDR3 protein: CSAPREGGYTF

V gene: TRBV11-2
D gene: TRBD2
clone size: NA
J gene: TRBJ2-5
CDR3 DNA: TGTGCCAGCAGCTTGGGACTAGAGGCCGCCGAGACCCAGTACTTC
CDR3 protein: CASSLGLEAAETQYF

V gene: TRBV4-2
D gene: NA
clone size: NA
J gene: TRBJ1-3
CDR3 DNA: TGTGCCAGCAGCCAAGTTACGACAGTCTCTGGAAACACCATATATTTT
CDR3 protein: CASSQVTTVSGNTIYF

V gene: TRBV7-7
D gene: TRBD1
clone size: NA
J gene: TRBJ1-5
CDR3 DNA: TGTGCCAGCAGCTCGAGGGTACAGGGGGCCCAGCCCCAGCATTTT
CDR3 protein: CASSSRVQGAQPQHF

V gene: TRBV5-1
D gene: TRBD2
clone size: NA
J gene: TRBJ2-1
CDR3 DNA: TGCGCCAGCAGCCCCACTAGCGGGAAGGTTAATGAGCAGTTCTTC
CDR3 protein: CASSPTSGKVNEQFF

V gene: TRBV7-7
D gene: TRBD2
clone size: NA
J gene: TRBJ2-7
CDR3 DNA: TGTGCTAGCACCTCTCATCCTCGCGGGAGGGCGGGAGAGCAGTACTTC
CDR3 protein: CASTSHPRGRAGEQYF

V gene: TRBV7-9
D gene: TRBD2
clone size: NA
J gene: TRBJ2-7
CDR3 DNA: TGTGCCAGCAGCTCCCCAGCGGGAGGACCGAGGGAGCAGTACTTC
CDR3 protein: CASSSPAGGPREQYF